One sample yielded the 26 T cell receptor beta chains listed below, sequenced in a study of CD8+ T cells in alopecia areata. RNA extraction and reverse transcription yielded cDNA as sequencing template. Profiled with immunoSEQ multiplex PCR; TCRdb holds only in-frame clones, not every one. This sample carries 220,000 or so clones, 50% to 65% of them seen once, and the ten largest clones take approximately 0.45%. The sample here was CD4+ T cells sorted from blood, taken at week 0. The source of these receptors is a human donor with alopecia areata.

The rearrangement links TRBV4-1 to TRBJ1-4, with D unresolved. V was shortened by 0 bases and J by 8 bases, with 13 bases between the two germline ends. The CDR3 consists of 15 residues. Germline values: CDR1 MGHRA, CDR2 YSYEKL. For the CDR3, the DNA is TGCGCCAGCAGCCAAGATGGCCTGTCCGTCGAAAAACTGTTTTTT. This codes for CASSQDGLSVEKLFF.

The chain combines TRBV18 with TRBJ2-3; D may be TRBD2 (5 bases). The CDR3 consists of 14 residues. V was cut by 2 bases and J by 5 bases, with 11 bases left in between. The V gene's germline CDR1 is KGHSH and CDR2 LQKENI. The CDR3 nucleotides read TGTGCCAGCTCACCAAGGTACGAGGGAGATACGCAGTATTTT. The encoded protein is CASSPRYEGDTQYF.

This rearrangement joins TRBV4-2 to TRBJ2-3, with D maybe TRBD2 (5 bases). Trimming left V 0 bases short and J 0 bases short, with 13 bases between. This CDR3 spans 17 amino acids. Germline V gives CDR1 LGHNA, CDR2 YNFKEQ. CDR3 amino acids: CASSQEGTSGSTDTQYF. As DNA, the CDR3 is TGTGCCAGCAGCCAAGAGGGTACTAGTGGTAGCACAGATACGCAGTATTTT.

This clone was seen only a few times. This rearrangement joins TRBV23-1 to TRBJ1-5; no reliable D call. TRBV23-1 is known as an ORF, though its function is uncertain. Trimming shortened V by 11 bases and J by 7 bases, and 9 bases separated the two germline ends. CDR3 length: 10 residues. CDR3 nucleotide sequence: TGCGCCCGCGTACTACAGCCCCAGCATTTT. Protein: CARVLQPQHF.

This chain uses TRBV7-9 with TRBJ2-1, with TRBD2 matching 8 bases. This CDR3 spans 16 amino acids. With 5 bases clipped from V and 0 bases from J, the junction kept 6 bases outside the gene matches. Germline values: CDR1 SEHNR, CDR2 FQNEAQ (reference sequence). CDR3 DNA sequence: TGTGCCAGCAGCACTCATAGCGGGGTCTCCTACAATGAGCAGTTCTTC. Encoded protein: CASSTHSGVSYNEQFF.

The CDR3 region has the DNA TGCGCCAGCAGCCAACCCCGGGGGCGAGGCGAGCAGTACTTC. Translation gives CASSQPRGRGEQYF. The chain joins TRBV4-1 to TRBJ2-7; perhaps D is TRBD1 or TRBD2 (6 bases each). Looked up from germline, CDR1 is MGHRA and CDR2 is YSYEKL. Trimming cost V 2 bases and J 6 bases, with 14 bases left between them. The CDR3 has 14 amino acids.

The chain joins TRBV9 to TRBJ2-5, with a weak D call TRBD2 (6 bases). CDR1 is SGDLS and CDR2 is YYNGEE in the germline V gene. Trimming shortened V by 1 base and J by 5 bases, and 15 bases separated the two germline ends. The CDR3 loop spans 15 amino acids. In DNA form, the CDR3 reads TGTGCCAGCAGCGTAACAGGAGGGCCAGGGGAGACCCAGTACTTC. Translating it yields CASSVTGGPGETQYF.

This clone was seen a handful of times. The V call is TRBV19, the J call TRBJ2-2; D gene uncertain. Deletions cut 4 bases from V and 5 bases from J, with 14 bases between. The V gene's germline CDR1 is LNHDA and CDR2 SQIVND (reference sequence). The CDR3 spans 15 residues. CDR3 sequence: CASSKTDLATGELFF. The CDR3 DNA follows: TGTGCCAGTAGTAAGACGGACCTGGCGACCGGGGAGCTGTTTTTT.

This clone was observed at least ten times. The V call is TRBV18, the J call TRBJ1-3, with D possibly being TRBD1 (5 bases). V gave up 3 bases and J gave up 0 bases, with 18 bases separating them. The CDR3 is made up of 18 amino acids. CDR1 is KGHSH and CDR2 is LQKENI in the germline V gene. The DNA for the CDR3 is TGTGCCAGCTCACCTAATCCGACGGGACCAGTCTCTGGAAACACCATATATTTT. It yields the protein CASSPNPTGPVSGNTIYF.

CDR3 nucleotides: TGTGCCAGTACCCAACAGGGTTACACTGAAGCTTTCTTT. Translating gives CASTQQGYTEAFF. This chain joins TRBV19 and TRBJ1-1; a weak D match, TRBD1 (6 bases). V gave up 7 bases and J gave up 3 bases, with 12 bases separating them. Germline loops: CDR1 LNHDA, CDR2 SQIVND (reference sequence). This CDR3 region has 13 residues.

J is TRBJ1-2 and V is TRBV27; D is possibly TRBD1 (5 bases). The CDR3 runs 17 residues. V was trimmed by 7 bases and J by 0 bases, leaving 21 bases between them. Germline V gene sequence: CDR1 MNHEY, CDR2 SMNVEV (reference sequence). CDR3 sequence reads: CASNKISGASANYGYTF. The CDR3 coding sequence is TGTGCCAGCAATAAGATCAGCGGGGCCTCAGCTAACTATGGCTACACCTTC.

This clone appeared a few times. The chain is built from TRBV6-1 and TRBJ1-6; possibly TRBD1 for D (5 bases). CDR3 size: 13 residues. Per germline, CDR1 MNHNS and CDR2 SASEGT. The V end was cut by 2 bases, the J end by 9 bases, with 8 bases between. CDR3 nucleotides: TGTGCCAGCAGTGAACGGGGGAGTTCACCCCTCCACTTT. The encoded protein is CASSERGSSPLHF.

CDR3 coding DNA: TGTGCCAGCAGCCAAAACGGGGGTATGTACGAGCAGTACTTC. It yields the protein CASSQNGGMYEQYF. The chain is built from TRBV25-1 and TRBJ2-7, with a possible D match to TRBD2 (6 bases). V dropped 6 bases and J dropped 4 bases, with 16 bases sitting between them. The CDR3 is 14 residues long. Germline lookup yields CDR1 MGHDK and CDR2 SYGVNS.

This clone was counted a few times. J is TRBJ1-5 and V is TRBV2; D not resolved. Trimming shortened V by 4 bases and J by 7 bases, and 8 bases separated the two germline ends. The germline gives CDR1 SNHLY, CDR2 FYNNEI. This CDR3 has 12 amino acids. The CDR3 loop reads CASSVNTQPQHF. The CDR3 bases are TGTGCCAGCAGTGTAAACACCCAGCCCCAGCATTTT.

This chain uses TRBV2 with TRBJ1-2; D ambiguous. In germline, CDR1 is SNHLY, CDR2 FYNNEI. V was trimmed by 6 bases and J by 0 bases, leaving 8 bases between them. The CDR3 has 13 residues. The CDR3 region is CASRPPSNYGYTF. The CDR3 bases are TGTGCCAGCAGGCCTCCGTCTAACTATGGCTACACCTTC.

This clone was picked up a small number of times. This rearrangement joins TRBV23-1 to TRBJ1-2; possible D gene TRBD1, 5 bases. TRBV23-1 is flagged as an ORF with uncertain function. Trimming removed 4 bases from V and 3 bases from J, with 15 bases in between. The CDR3 is 15 residues long. In nucleotides, the CDR3 is TGCGCCAGCAGTCTAGTCGGGGGGGAAGACTATGGCTACACCTTC. Its protein is CASSLVGGEDYGYTF.

There are a few counts of this clone. The rearrangement uses TRBV5-1 and TRBJ2-3; D is unresolved. Germline loops: CDR1 SGHRS, CDR2 YFSETQ. The CDR3 runs 13 residues. Trimming cost V 1 base and J 4 bases, with 7 bases left between them. The CDR3 nucleotides are TGCGCCAGCAGCTTGTTCGGGCCAGATACGCAGTATTTT. This codes for CASSLFGPDTQYF.

J is TRBJ2-7 and V is TRBV11-2; TRBD1 is a possible D gene (8 bases). V dropped 3 bases and J dropped 3 bases, with 12 bases sitting between them. CDR1 SGHAT and CDR2 FQNNGV come from the germline V gene. The CDR3 spans 14 residues. Written as DNA, the CDR3 is TGTGCCAGCAGCTTCAACAGGGGGGGCTACGAGCAGTACTTC. Translated, it gives CASSFNRGGYEQYF. The full variable domain, with the rest looked up from reference TRBV11-2 and TRBJ2-7, is EAGVAQSPRYKIIEKRQSVAFWCNPISGHATLYWYQQILGQGPKLLIQFQNNGVVDDSQLPKDRFSAERLKGVDSTLKIQPAKLEDSAVYLCASSFNRGGYEQYFGPGTRLTVT.

This clone was counted between two and nine times. This rearrangement joins TRBV10-1 to TRBJ2-2, with unresolved D. With 1 base removed from V and 4 bases from J, the gap between germline ends came to 4 bases. The CDR3 loop spans 13 amino acids. The germline V gene has CDR1 WNHNN and CDR2 SYGVQD (reference sequence). Here the CDR3 reads CASSEWVTGELFF. The CDR3 DNA follows: TGCGCCAGCAGTGAGTGGGTCACCGGGGAGCTGTTTTTT.

This chain links TRBV4-1 with TRBJ2-4, with D maybe TRBD2 (5 bases). The V gene lost 0 bases and the J gene lost 0 bases, with 12 bases spanning the gap. Germline assignment: CDR1 MGHRA and CDR2 YSYEKL. The CDR3 totals 17 residues. The DNA of the CDR3 is TGCGCCAGCAGCCAAGAACCGGGATCCCCAGCCAAAAACATTCAGTACTTC. Translation: CASSQEPGSPAKNIQYF.

This chain links TRBV30 with TRBJ2-3, with TRBD1 matching 7 bases. Germline CDR1 reads GTSNPN; CDR2 reads SVGIG (reference sequence). This CDR3 is 17 amino acids long. The V segment lost 3 bases and the J segment 0 bases; nucleotides outside the gene matches: 12. The CDR3 region is CAWSHLLGTASTDTQYF. The CDR3 nucleotides are TGTGCCTGGAGCCACCTTCTCGGGACAGCGAGCACAGATACGCAGTATTTT.

This clone was recorded a few times. The V call is TRBV5-1, the J call TRBJ2-7, with TRBD1 identical over 7 bases. V lost 0 bases to trimming and J lost 3 bases; unmatched junction nucleotides: 6. The CDR3 has 15 residues. The germline gives CDR1 SGHRS, CDR2 YFSETQ. CDR3 nucleotide sequence: TGCGCCAGCAGCTTGGGTCCAGGGGGAGACTACGAGCAGTACTTC. Amino acid sequence: CASSLGPGGDYEQYF.

CDR3 nucleotide sequence: TGCGCCAGCAGCGGCGTTTCGGTGAGGAGCTCCTACGAGCAGTACTTC. Its translation is CASSGVSVRSSYEQYF. The chain combines TRBV5-1 with TRBJ2-7; D gene unclear. CDR1 is SGHRS and CDR2 is YFSETQ in the germline V gene. Trimming stripped 4 bases from V and 0 bases from J, with 17 bases between. The CDR3 has 16 amino acids.

This clone was seen only a few times. The junction differs from germline at one of its ends, possibly a read error. This chain links TRBV7-7 with TRBJ1-5; D not certain. The CDR3 has 14 residues. Germline V CDR1 and CDR2: SSHAT, FNYEAQ (reference sequence). The CDR3 bases are TGTGCTAGCAGCTTAGATGGGGTCAATCAGCCCCAGCATTTT. As protein: CASSLDGVNQPQHF.

The chain has TRBV11-2 and TRBJ2-7; D remains unclear. Germline values: CDR1 SGHAT, CDR2 FQNNGV. Trimming shortened V by 0 bases and J by 4 bases, and 7 bases separated the two germline ends. The length of the CDR3 is 13 residues. The CDR3 region is CASSLEHKYEQYF. The CDR3, as DNA: TGTGCCAGCAGCTTAGAACACAAATACGAGCAGTACTTC.

The V call is TRBV29-1, the J call TRBJ1-5; no clear D gene. Germline V lookup: CDR1 SQVTM, CDR2 ANQGSEA. Trimming shortened V by 4 bases and J by 4 bases, and 8 bases separated the two germline ends. This CDR3 region has 12 residues. The CDR3 nucleotides read TGCAGCGTTGCGACCGGTAATCAGCCCCAGCATTTT. Translating gives CSVATGNQPQHF.